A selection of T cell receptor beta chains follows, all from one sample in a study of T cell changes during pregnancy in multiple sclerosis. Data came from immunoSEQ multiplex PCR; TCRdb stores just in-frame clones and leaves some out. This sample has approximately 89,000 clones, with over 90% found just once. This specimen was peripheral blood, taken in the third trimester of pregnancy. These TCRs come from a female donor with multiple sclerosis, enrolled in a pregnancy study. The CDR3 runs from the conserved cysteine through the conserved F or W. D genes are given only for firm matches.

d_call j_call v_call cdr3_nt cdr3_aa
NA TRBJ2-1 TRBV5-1 TGCGCCAGCAGCTTGGCAGGGTCCGGGAGCCCCCCCCGGAACAATGAGCAGTTCTTC CASSLAGSGSPPRNNEQFF
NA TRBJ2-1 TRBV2 TGTGCCAGCACTTCAGGGGGGCGCGACAATGAGCAGTTCTTC CASTSGGRDNEQFF
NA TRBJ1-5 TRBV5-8 TGTGCCAGCAGCCTGGGGCAGGGAATCAATCAGCCCCAGCATTTT CASSLGQGINQPQHF
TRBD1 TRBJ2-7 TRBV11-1 TGTGCCAGCAGCCAGGACAGGGCCCCAACCTACGAGCAGTACTTC CASSQDRAPTYEQYF
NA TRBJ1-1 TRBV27 TGTGCCAGCAGTTTATTAGGGGTAGTGGGCACTGAAGCTTTCTTT CASSLLGVVGTEAFF
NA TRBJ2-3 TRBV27 TGTGCCAGCACCCCCTTTAACACAGATACGCAGTATTTT CASTPFNTDTQYF
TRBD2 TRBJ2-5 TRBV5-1 TGCGCCAGCAGCCCCCGTAGTTCTAGCGGGGGGATAGGAGAGACCCAGTACTTC CASSPRSSSGGIGETQYF
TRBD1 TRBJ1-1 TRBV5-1 TGCGCCAGCAGCACAGGGGGATCCACTGAAGCTTTCTTT CASSTGGSTEAFF
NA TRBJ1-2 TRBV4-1 TGCGCCAGCAGCATTCAATCCGGGCCCCCGGGGGGCTACACCTTC CASSIQSGPPGGYTF
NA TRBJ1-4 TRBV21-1 TGTGCCAGCACCTCAAGGACTCTACCCACTTTTAATGAAAAACTGTTTTTT CASTSRTLPTFNEKLFF
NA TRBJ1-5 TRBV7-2 TGTGCCAGCAGCTTAGGAACTACAGGGTTTCAGCCCCAGCATTTT CASSLGTTGFQPQHF
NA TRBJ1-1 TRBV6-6 TGTGCCAGCAGTGCTACCTCAGGGCCAACCACTGAAGCTTTCTTT CASSATSGPTTEAFF
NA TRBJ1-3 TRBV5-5 TGTGCCAGCAGCTTGGTTTTATCTGGAAACACCATATATTTT CASSLVLSGNTIYF
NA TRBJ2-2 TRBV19 TGTGCCAGTAGTCCAGACAGGAGGAACACCGGGGAGCTGTTTTTT CASSPDRRNTGELFF
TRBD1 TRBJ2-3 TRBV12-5 TGTGCTAGTGGTTTGTATACGGGACAGGGCACAGATACGCAGTATTTT CASGLYTGQGTDTQYF
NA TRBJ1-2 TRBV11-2 TGTGCCAGCAGACAGACAGGCCTCTATGGCTACACCTTC CASRQTGLYGYTF
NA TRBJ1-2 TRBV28 TGTGCCAGCAGTTTACAGTATGGCTACACCTTC CASSLQYGYTF